This T cell receptor (beta chain) comes out of a study of blood T cell repertoires in COVID-19. Study at large: Researchers got acute and convalescent COVID-19 samples from the United States, Italy and Spain. PBMCs, B-cell-depleted T cells, or T cells provided the cDNA or gDNA that made up the material.

Participants spanned ages about 18 to 90 years and resided in about two dozen US areas. Cohorts were determined from participant-reported clinical history. Using immunoSEQ multiplex PCR, the repertoire was profiled, and TCRdb retains in-frame clones only, with some absent. This sample carries about 270,000 clones, roughly 90% of them seen once, and the ten largest clones take around 1%. The sequencing sample was made of PBMCs or T cells enriched from blood (not recorded which). The TCR was taken from a woman aged 25-40 years who had recovered from COVID-19.

CDR3 in amino acids: CASSLVTGIGYTF. The CDR3 DNA reads TGTGCCAGCAGCTTAGTGACAGGGATAGGCTACACCTTC. J is TRBJ1-2 and V is TRBV13; 7 bases map to TRBD1. The V and J ends lost 1 base and 8 bases, in that order; junction bases with no gene match: 4. The CDR3 contains 13 residues. Germline values: CDR1 PRHDT, CDR2 FYEKMQ (reference sequence).